A single sample is the source of the 28 T cell receptor beta chains below, sequenced in a study of Ad26.COV2.S vaccination and SARS-CoV-2 variants. The repertoire was sequenced with immunoSEQ multiplex PCR; TCRdb's copy has only in-frame clones and lacks some. Here the sample spans 300,000 to 350,000 clones, around 83% being singletons. Treatment specified: some 20 received Ad26.COV2.S at low or high dose, single or two shots; 5 received placebo; per-sample allocation not given. Day 63 after the first injection of vaccine or placebo was the sampling time. The specimen was peripheral blood, collected in a trial of Ad26.COV2.S vaccine versus placebo. Receptor source: a person between 18 and 65 years old who received the Ad26.COV2.S COVID-19 vaccine or a placebo.

The rearrangement links TRBV5-1 to TRBJ2-5; 12 bases are shared with TRBD2. V shed 4 bases, J shed 5 bases, and the junction held 12 bases outside the gene matches. There are 17 residues in the CDR3. Per germline, CDR1 SGHRS and CDR2 YFSETQ. The CDR3 spells CASSPGLAGTGQETQYF. The CDR3 DNA reads as TGCGCCAGCAGCCCTGGACTAGCGGGGACCGGCCAGGAGACCCAGTACTTC.

This rearrangement joins TRBV11-2 to TRBJ2-7; D ambiguous. There are 13 residues in the CDR3. The germline V gene encodes CDR1 SGHAT and CDR2 FQNNGV. V was shortened by 5 bases and J by 5 bases, with 13 bases between the two germline ends. Written as DNA, the CDR3 is TGTGCCAGCAGCCCTAGATCGATCCACGAGCAGTACTTC. Translation gives CASSPRSIHEQYF. Full variable domain (remainder filled in from reference TRBV11-2 and TRBJ2-7): EAGVAQSPRYKIIEKRQSVAFWCNPISGHATLYWYQQILGQGPKLLIQFQNNGVVDDSQLPKDRFSAERLKGVDSTLKIQPAKLEDSAVYLCASSPRSIHEQYFGPGTRLTVT.

The V and J genes are TRBV16 and TRBJ1-2; D might be TRBD1 (6 bases). The CDR3 contains 12 residues. The V and J ends lost 2 bases and 5 bases respectively, with 6 bases between them. Germline CDR1 reads KGHSY; CDR2 reads FQNENV. For the CDR3, the DNA is TGTGCCAGCAGCCAAACAGGGTATGGCTACACCTTC. Translating it yields CASSQTGYGYTF.

In its sample, this clone was seen once. This rearrangement joins TRBV20-1 to TRBJ2-7; 7 nucleotides align to TRBD2. Germline V lookup: CDR1 DFQATT, CDR2 SNEGSKA (reference sequence). The CDR3 is 15 amino acids. V was clipped by 3 bases and J by 0 bases; unmatched bases: 8. The CDR3 nucleotides are TGCAGTGCTAGTAGGGGAGGGGCCGACTCCTACGAGCAGTACTTC. As protein: CSASRGGADSYEQYF.

The J gene is TRBJ2-7, the V gene TRBV19; possible D gene TRBD1, 5 bases. Germline V gene lookup returns CDR1 LNHDA and CDR2 SQIVND (reference sequence). This CDR3 is 15 amino acids long. V dropped 3 bases and J dropped 0 bases, with 12 bases sitting between them. Here the CDR3 DNA reads TGTGCCAGTAGTATCTCGACAGTCCCCTCCTACGAGCAGTACTTC. Encoded protein: CASSISTVPSYEQYF.

V and J are TRBV19 and TRBJ1-1, with D possibly TRBD1 on 6 matching bases. Germline V gives CDR1 LNHDA, CDR2 SQIVND (reference sequence). Deletions cut 8 bases from V and 5 bases from J, with 12 bases between. The CDR3 runs 12 residues. The CDR3 region is CASWERGTEAFF. The DNA of the CDR3 is TGTGCCAGTTGGGAAAGGGGGACTGAAGCTTTCTTT.

This chain uses TRBV15 with TRBJ2-5; 9 bases match TRBD1. Germline CDR1 and CDR2: LNHNV and YYDKDF (reference sequence). J gave up 4 bases and V 1 base, and 7 bases lay outside the gene matches. The CDR3 sequence is 16 residues long. The CDR3 DNA reads TGTGCCACCAGCAGAGCCCAGGGGACAGGGTTAGAGACCCAGTACTTC. Translation gives CATSRAQGTGLETQYF.

V is TRBV4-2 and J is TRBJ1-2; D gene unclear. CDR1 and CDR2 from the germline V gene are LGHNA and YNFKEQ. V was clipped by 4 bases and J by 7 bases, with 19 bases between them. The length of the CDR3 is 15 residues. The CDR3 nucleotides read TGTGCCAGCAGCCCCGAGGCACGGCGATTGGGTGGCTACACCTTC. Translation gives CASSPEARRLGGYTF.

Only one count was recorded for this clone. The V gene is TRBV9, the J gene TRBJ2-3; 9 bases fit TRBD1. The V gene's germline CDR1 is SGDLS and CDR2 YYNGEE. The CDR3 is 17 residues long. Germline trimming cut 0 bases from V and 1 base from J; bases unmatched to any gene: 6. The CDR3 region is CASSVAPRTGGTDTQYF. In nucleotides, the CDR3 is TGTGCCAGCAGCGTAGCCCCCAGGACAGGGGGCACAGATACGCAGTATTTT.

V gene TRBV29-1 combines with J gene TRBJ1-3; D remains unclear. V shed 7 bases and J shed 0 bases, with 10 bases lying between them. This CDR3 has 13 amino acids. Germline CDR1 SQVTM, CDR2 ANQGSEA. In DNA form, the CDR3 reads TGCAGCGCCACCCCCGACTCTGGAAACACCATATATTTT. Amino acids: CSATPDSGNTIYF.

This clone was counted only a few times. The chain links TRBV19 to TRBJ2-2; D not resolved. Germline V lookup: CDR1 LNHDA, CDR2 SQIVND (reference sequence). The CDR3 extends over 15 amino acids. V was pared by 3 bases and J by 2 bases, with 10 bases between. CDR3 sequence (DNA): TGTGCCAGTAGTATTTCGGGCGGTAACACCGGGGAGCTGTTTTTT. It encodes CASSISGGNTGELFF.

V is TRBV2 and J is TRBJ1-3, with D hard to call. The CDR3 sequence is 15 residues long. The V gene lost 3 bases and the J gene lost 4 bases, with 13 bases spanning the gap. The germline CDR1 and CDR2 sequences are SNHLY and FYNNEI. The CDR3 loop reads CASSDGNLGGNTIYF. The DNA of the CDR3 is TGTGCCAGCAGTGATGGCAACCTGGGAGGAAACACCATATATTTT.

The rearrangement links TRBV3-1 (or the pseudogene TRBV3-2) to TRBJ2-1; the D gene is possibly TRBD2 (5 bases). Germline CDR1 LGHDT, CDR2 YNNKEL (reference sequence). With 1 base removed from V and 14 bases from J, the gap between germline ends came to 12 bases. There are 12 residues in the CDR3. CDR3 amino acids: CASSQGRGLEFF. The CDR3 coding sequence is TGTGCCAGCAGCCAAGGACGGGGATTGGAGTTCTTC.

The chain links TRBV10-2 to TRBJ1-4; no reliable D call. Trimming pared 6 bases from V and 4 bases from J, leaving 6 bases between. This CDR3 has 12 amino acids. The germline V gene has CDR1 WSHSY and CDR2 SAAADI. The CDR3 protein is CASRNYNEKLFF. The CDR3 DNA is TGCGCCAGCAGGAACTATAATGAAAAACTGTTTTTT.

The sample holds a few counts of this clone. This chain connects TRBV19 to TRBJ1-1; 10 nucleotides match TRBD1. Per the germline V gene, CDR1 is LNHDA and CDR2 is SQIVND (reference sequence). This CDR3 contains 16 residues. J gave up 7 bases and V 5 bases, and 13 bases lay outside the gene matches. CDR3 protein: CASSFSTGTGEVEAFF. DNA for the CDR3: TGTGCCAGTAGTTTCTCCACCGGGACAGGGGAGGTTGAAGCTTTCTTT.

The V and J genes are TRBV19 and TRBJ2-1; tentative D call: TRBD1 (5 bases). The CDR3 has 16 amino acids. Germline values: CDR1 LNHDA, CDR2 SQIVND (reference sequence). V was cut by 5 bases and J by 3 bases, with 17 bases left in between. As DNA, the CDR3 is TGTGCCAGTAGTTCGACAGCCAATACCCTCTACAATGAGCAGTTCTTC. Its protein is CASSSTANTLYNEQFF.

The chain combines TRBV7-8 with TRBJ1-5, with D possibly TRBD1 on 5 matching bases. V lost 2 bases and J 4 bases, leaving 12 bases between the germline ends. Looked up from germline, CDR1 is SGHVS and CDR2 is FQNEAQ. The CDR3 runs 15 residues. The CDR3 nucleotides are TGTGCCAGCAGCTTACGGGAGGGGCCGAATCAGCCCCAGCATTTT. This translates into CASSLREGPNQPQHF.

In its sample, this clone was seen a few times. V usage is TRBV27 and J usage is TRBJ2-5; D may be TRBD1 (5 bases). Germline values: CDR1 MNHEY, CDR2 SMNVEV (reference sequence). The CDR3 length is 16 residues. V lost 4 bases and J 7 bases, leaving 22 bases between the germline ends. The CDR3 sequence: CASSSQKGQSWGTQYF. CDR3 coding DNA: TGTGCCAGCAGTTCACAAAAGGGGCAATCCTGGGGGACCCAGTACTTC.

This clone appeared once. V usage is TRBV2 and J usage is TRBJ2-2; perhaps D is TRBD1 or TRBD2 (5 bases each). The CDR3 has 15 amino acids. Germline V gene sequence: CDR1 SNHLY, CDR2 FYNNEI. Deletions cut 6 bases from V and 0 bases from J, with 11 bases between. This CDR3 reads CASSKGSSNTGELFF. For the CDR3, the DNA is TGTGCCAGCAGCAAGGGGAGTTCGAACACCGGGGAGCTGTTTTTT. The full variable domain, its missing parts supplied by reference TRBV2 and TRBJ2-2, is EPEVTQTPSHQVTQMGQEVILRCVPISNHLYFYWYRQILGQKVEFLVSFYNNEISEKSEIFDDQFSVERPDGSNFTLKIRSTKLEDSAMYFCASSKGSSNTGELFFGEGSRLTVL.

The genes are TRBV5-1 and TRBJ2-1; no clear D gene. Trimming left V 3 bases short and J 1 base short, with 11 bases between. The CDR3 is 15 amino acids. From germline, CDR1 is SGHRS and CDR2 YFSETQ. CDR3 sequence (DNA): TGCGCCAGCAGCTCCGGCTTAGTTTCCTACAATGAGCAGTTCTTC. Translating gives CASSSGLVSYNEQFF.

The chain recombines TRBV4-1 with TRBJ2-5; possibly TRBD2 for D (6 bases). Germline-derived CDR1 and CDR2 are MGHRA and YSYEKL. The V end lost 0 bases, the J end lost 1 base, and 12 bases lay between the germline ends. CDR3 size: 16 residues. In DNA, the CDR3 is TGCGCCAGCAGCCAAGAAGGCTTGACTAGCCAAGAGACCCAGTACTTC. This gives the protein CASSQEGLTSQETQYF.

CDR3 in DNA: TGCGCCAGCAGCTTGGCTCTTACCCCTAATGAGCAGTTCTTC. Its translation: CASSLALTPNEQFF. This rearrangement joins TRBV5-1 to TRBJ2-1, with D hard to call. V was shortened by 0 bases and J by 7 bases, with 11 bases between the two germline ends. The CDR3 contains 14 residues. Germline assignment: CDR1 SGHRS and CDR2 YFSETQ.

This chain uses TRBV3-1 (or the pseudogene TRBV3-2) with TRBJ1-1; 7 bases fit TRBD1. The CDR3 has 14 amino acids. From germline, CDR1 is LGHDT and CDR2 YNNKEL (reference sequence). Trimming cost V 1 base and J 7 bases; bases outside gene matches: 6. CDR3 in DNA: TGTGCCAGCAGCCAAGGACAGGGAAAAGGTGAAGCTTTCTTT. Translating gives CASSQGQGKGEAFF.

This chain uses TRBV11-2 with TRBJ2-3; D gene unclear. V gave up 5 bases and J gave up 6 bases, with 9 bases separating them. In germline, CDR1 is SGHAT, CDR2 FQNNGV. This CDR3 is built from 12 residues. The CDR3 sequence: CASSPQGDTQYF. The CDR3, as DNA: TGTGCCAGCAGCCCGCAAGGGGATACGCAGTATTTT. Variable domain in full (rest from reference TRBV11-2 and TRBJ2-3): EAGVAQSPRYKIIEKRQSVAFWCNPISGHATLYWYQQILGQGPKLLIQFQNNGVVDDSQLPKDRFSAERLKGVDSTLKIQPAKLEDSAVYLCASSPQGDTQYFGPGTRLTVL.

The rearrangement uses TRBV2 and TRBJ1-2; D is unresolved. Germline V gene sequence: CDR1 SNHLY, CDR2 FYNNEI. CDR3 length: 12 residues. The DNA for the CDR3 is TGTGGCACCTGGGTTCCCAATTATGGCTACACCTTC. It yields the protein CGTWVPNYGYTF.

This clone was seen only a few times. The V and J genes are TRBV24-1 and TRBJ1-2; 9 bases match TRBD1. With 5 bases clipped from V and 2 bases from J, the junction kept 2 bases outside the gene matches. This CDR3 has 14 amino acids. CDR1 KGHDR and CDR2 SFDVKD come from the germline V gene. CDR3 residues: CATSGQGVNYGYTF. CDR3 sequence (DNA): TGTGCCACCAGTGGACAGGGGGTCAACTATGGCTACACCTTC.

V and J are TRBV6-5 and TRBJ2-3, with TRBD2 matching 7 bases. The CDR3 covers 15 residues. Germline V lookup: CDR1 MNHEY, CDR2 SVGAGI. V lost 6 bases, J lost 0 bases, and 6 bases stayed unmatched. CDR3 bases: TGTGCCAGCAGGGGACTATCCCTCAGCACAGATACGCAGTATTTT. Its translation: CASRGLSLSTDTQYF.

The DNA for the CDR3 is TGCGCCAGCAGCCAAGGGCTGGACAGGGAGGACACCTTC. Its translation: CASSQGLDREDTF. The chain carries TRBV4-1 and TRBJ1-2; 8 bases are shared with TRBD1. J lost 12 bases, V lost 1 base, and 7 bases had no gene match. The CDR3 spans 13 residues. Looked up from germline, CDR1 is MGHRA and CDR2 is YSYEKL.